The clone carrying this T cell receptor beta chain was recorded once. Antigen specificity is unknown. These data are taken from a study of T cell responses to AZD1222 COVID-19 vaccine. Study information: Second doses that came at about 4 or about 12 weeks were put together.

General study points: Nearly half of spike-specific TCRs reportedly target unmutated variant regions. Most donors were white British and more were female, and clonal diversity was possibly underestimated. There were vaccine-associated CD4 TCRs across spike, dominant at 160-218 and 743-854.

Per germline, CDR1 SGHTA and CDR2 FQGTGA. V trimming: 8 bases; J trimming: 4 bases; junction bases outside the gene matches: 11. CDR3 length: 15 residues. The table came from immunoSEQ multiplex PCR; TCRdb's copy has only in-frame clones and leaves some out. The table records 100,000 to 150,000 clones, about 89% of them present only once. The sequence was obtained from an adult in good health. The chain recombines TRBV7-3 with TRBJ1-5; 7 nucleotides align to TRBD1. The sequences come from peripheral blood, collected on day 0 of AZD1222 vaccination. The CDR3 loop reads CASWLFGDRNQPQHF. The CDR3 DNA is TGTGCCAGCTGGTTGTTTGGGGACAGAAATCAGCCCCAGCATTTT.